One TCR beta chain is described in this entry. This clone was recorded only once. Its target antigen remains unknown. Base qualities are not at hand, and no much larger clone is one base apart. This sample was included in a study of long-term antiretroviral therapy in people with HIV (dated by TCRdb to between 2021 and 2023). As for the study more broadly: The earliest samples were collected about a decade before the 2015 WHO recommendation for immediate ART, when ART was typically delayed until CD4 counts fell. From fewer than 35 adults with confirmed HIV infection, the cohort provided 150 to 200 cryopreserved PBMC samples, gathered serially across a mean of around six years (range 1-12). Among the 30 or so participants with HIV, eleven were female. Test extractions of a monoclonal T-cell line alongside about 35 polyclonal samples showed no cross-contamination during QIAcube processing. This retrospective serial study examined whether starting ART and sustained HIV suppression were associated with changes in the composition and diversity of the TRB repertoire in peripheral blood. Results and caveats for the whole study, not just this receptor: Expanded TRB clones identified before ART initiation dominated the repertoire at all time points, although this dominance fluctuated and declined in many PLHIV after ART. No data were available on ART adherence, viral resistance or therapy changes, limiting inferences about post-ART repertoire changes. Because cell numbers in pre-ART samples were limited, unsorted PBMC were profiled instead of sorted CD4+ and CD8+ T cells. Because PBMC availability was limited, only the TCR beta chain was sequenced, with no alpha chain pairing. Starting ART was linked to a significant rise in TRB diversity, yet even with long-term ART the diversity remained significantly lower than in transplant donor controls. Narrower CDR3 length ranges were observed in HIV repertoires than in controls, and an antigen-experienced repertoire with only a slight naive shift after ART was suggested by the network structure. The samples span the years 2004 to 2017, and the ART regimens used at that time may not be as effective as current regimens.

The CDR3 numbers 17 residues from cysteine through phenylalanine. CDR3 DNA only is kept here, 51 bases in frame from base 1. The germline V gene gives CDR1 as SGHDT and CDR2 as YYEEEE. V loses 2 bases, J loses 3 bases, and the germline ends lie 15 bases apart. To be included, a participant needed at least one PBMC sample from before ART initiation plus at least two post-ART samples. Every participant with HIV received treatment in the United States of America. Before DNA extraction, cryopreserved samples of about 0.95-11 million PBMC were thawed and then washed. At the time of the earliest PBMC sample, participants with HIV were aged between 23 and 54 years. Per participant, PBMC samples came from 1-4 timepoints prior to ART initiation and 2-8 timepoints following ART initiation, for a median of 7 samples. For every participant, serial HIV viral load, CD4+ T-cell count, ART history and demographic data were obtained. A Qiagen kit on a QIAcube was used to extract genomic DNA from unsorted PBMC, with samples processed in batches of 12.

The immunoSEQ hsTCRB v3.0 assay was used at survey level resolution to sequence the TRB variable region. The targeted TRB sequencing depth was about 40,000-55,000 T-cell genomes per sample. Pooled TRB libraries were sequenced on an Illumina MiSeq with a v3 150-cycle kit. The source study handled its data this way. Repertoire analysis was run in R within a reproducible Nextflow workflow that covered QC, data transformation and analysis. LymphoSeq2, an R package for AIRR-Seq data exploration, was used to implement custom analyses. A handful of samples yielding fewer than 5000 total TRB sequences were excluded, leaving 188 analyzed HIV repertoires. Among the roughly 180 retained HIV repertoires, under 65 were collected before ART initiation and 129 after ART initiation. Repertoires were downsampled to 5000 TRB nucleotide sequences, and summary statistics were averaged over 100 downsampling iterations. Only TRB sequences with CDR3 regions of at least seven amino acids were retained for analysis. Two measures captured diversity: a Shannon entropy-derived clonality score and the Gini coefficient. In the repertoire networks, any two of the top 5000 CDR3 amino acid sequences were connected whenever the two sequences differed by an edit distance of one. GLIPH2 predicted antigen specificity groups and MHC restriction for TRB CDR3 amino acid sequences. Known CMV, EBV, HIV or tissue antigen associations were flagged by matching CDR3 amino acid sequences against VDJdb and McPAS-TCR. Pre-ART, post-ART and control groups were compared with Wilcoxon signed-rank tests and Holm-Bonferroni correction. Here the immuneACCESS table is served through TCRdb, limited to in-frame sequences with V and J called. Missing clones are a known gap in these copies; in checked studies unresolved V genes cover under half, and the rest lacks a known reason. Clone size and V and J calls were adopted from that table, with D and trimming inferred from the DNA. The sample table holds more than 20,000 clones, of which 75% to 90% were seen once. Clones ranked in the top ten supply roughly 10% of the sample.

The sequence was obtained from a man in his forties with HIV. This sequence uses TRBV5-6 and TRBJ1-6, with a weak D call of TRBD1 (5 bases match). The specimen comprised unsorted PBMCs, sampled 2.3 years after starting antiretroviral therapy. The CDR3 sequence is CASSFGTGADYNSPLHF. At the DNA level, the sequence is TGTGCCAGCAGCTTCGGAACAGGAGCAGACTATAATTCACCCCTCCACTTT.